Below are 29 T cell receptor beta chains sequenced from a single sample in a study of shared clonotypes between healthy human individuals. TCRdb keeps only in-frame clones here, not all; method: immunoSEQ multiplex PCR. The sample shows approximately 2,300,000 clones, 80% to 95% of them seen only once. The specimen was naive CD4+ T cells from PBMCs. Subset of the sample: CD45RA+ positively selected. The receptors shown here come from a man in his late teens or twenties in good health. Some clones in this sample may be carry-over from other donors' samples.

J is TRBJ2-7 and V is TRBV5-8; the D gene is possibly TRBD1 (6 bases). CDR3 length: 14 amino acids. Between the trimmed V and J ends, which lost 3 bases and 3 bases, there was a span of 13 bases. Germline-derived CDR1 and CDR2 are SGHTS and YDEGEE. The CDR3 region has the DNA TGTGCCAGCAGCTCGCGACAGGCCCACTACGAGCAGTACTTC. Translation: CASSSRQAHYEQYF.

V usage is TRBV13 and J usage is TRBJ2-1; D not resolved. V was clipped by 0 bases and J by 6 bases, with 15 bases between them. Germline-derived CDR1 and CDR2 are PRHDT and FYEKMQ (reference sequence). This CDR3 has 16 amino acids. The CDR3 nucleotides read TGTGCCAGCAGCTTAGGGGCAATAGTCTTCAGCAATGAGCAGTTCTTC. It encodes CASSLGAIVFSNEQFF.

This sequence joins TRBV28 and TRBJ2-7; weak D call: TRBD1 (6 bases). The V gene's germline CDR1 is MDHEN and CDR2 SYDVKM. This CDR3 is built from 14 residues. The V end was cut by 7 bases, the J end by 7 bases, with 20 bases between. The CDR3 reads CASNPGTRRVEQYF. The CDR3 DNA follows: TGTGCCAGCAATCCCGGGACACGGAGAGTAGAGCAGTACTTC. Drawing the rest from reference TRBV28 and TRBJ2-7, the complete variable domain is DVKVTQSSRYLVKRTGEKVFLECVQDMDHENMFWYRQDPGLGLRLIYFSYDVKMKEKGDIPEGYSVSREKKERFSLILESASTNQTSMYLCASNPGTRRVEQYFGPGTRLTVT.

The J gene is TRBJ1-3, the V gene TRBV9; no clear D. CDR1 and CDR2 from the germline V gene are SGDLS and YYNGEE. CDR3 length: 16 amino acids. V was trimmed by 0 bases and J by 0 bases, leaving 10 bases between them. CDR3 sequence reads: CASSVGGGSSGNTIYF. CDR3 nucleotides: TGTGCCAGCAGCGTAGGGGGTGGGAGCTCTGGAAACACCATATATTTT. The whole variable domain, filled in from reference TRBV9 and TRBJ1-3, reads DSGVTQTPKHLITATGQRVTLRCSPRSGDLSVYWYQQSLDQGLQFLIQYYNGEERAKGNILERFSAQQFPDLHSELNLSSLELGDSALYFCASSVGGGSSGNTIYFGEGSWLTVV.

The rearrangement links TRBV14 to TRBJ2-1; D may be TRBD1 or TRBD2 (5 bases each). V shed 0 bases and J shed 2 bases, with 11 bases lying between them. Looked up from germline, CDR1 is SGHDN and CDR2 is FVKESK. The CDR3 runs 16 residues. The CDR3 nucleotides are TGTGCCAGCAGCCAAGATCCCGGGGCCCCCTACAATGAGCAGTTCTTC. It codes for CASSQDPGAPYNEQFF.

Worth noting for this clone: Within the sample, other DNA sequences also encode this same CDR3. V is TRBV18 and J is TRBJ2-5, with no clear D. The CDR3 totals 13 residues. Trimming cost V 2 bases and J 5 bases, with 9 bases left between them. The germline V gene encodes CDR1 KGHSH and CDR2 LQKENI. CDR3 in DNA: TGTGCCAGCTCACCAGGGGTTGGGGAGACCCAGTACTTC. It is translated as CASSPGVGETQYF.

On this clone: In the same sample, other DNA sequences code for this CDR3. This chain's CDR3 is CASSLPYNQPQHF. In DNA form, the CDR3 reads TGTGCCAGCAGTTTGCCCTATAATCAGCCCCAGCATTTT. The genes are TRBV28 and TRBJ1-5; no clear D. Germline CDR1 reads MDHEN; CDR2 reads SYDVKM. The CDR3 has 13 residues. V shed 3 bases and J shed 4 bases, with 7 bases lying between them. The full variable domain, completed using reference TRBV28 and TRBJ1-5, is DVKVTQSSRYLVKRTGEKVFLECVQDMDHENMFWYRQDPGLGLRLIYFSYDVKMKEKGDIPEGYSVSREKKERFSLILESASTNQTSMYLCASSLPYNQPQHFGDGTRLSIL.

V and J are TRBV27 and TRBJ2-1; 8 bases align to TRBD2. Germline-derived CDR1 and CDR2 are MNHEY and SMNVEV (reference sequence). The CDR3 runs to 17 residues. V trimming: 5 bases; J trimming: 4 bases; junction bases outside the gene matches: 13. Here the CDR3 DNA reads TGTGCCAGCAGTCGCCGGACTAGCTACACTCTTTACAATGAGCAGTTCTTC. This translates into CASSRRTSYTLYNEQFF.

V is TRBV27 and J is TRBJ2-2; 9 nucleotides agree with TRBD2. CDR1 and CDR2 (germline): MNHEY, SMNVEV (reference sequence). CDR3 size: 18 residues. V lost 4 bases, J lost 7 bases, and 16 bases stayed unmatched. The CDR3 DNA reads TGTGCCAGCAGTTCGCCGGGGGTGGCTAGCGGGACTAACGGGGAGCTGTTTTTT. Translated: CASSSPGVASGTNGELFF.

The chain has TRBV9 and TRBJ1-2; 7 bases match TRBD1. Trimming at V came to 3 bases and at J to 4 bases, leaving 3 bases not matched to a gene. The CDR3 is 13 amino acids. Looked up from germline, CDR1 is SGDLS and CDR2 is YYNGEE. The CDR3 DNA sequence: TGTGCCAGCAGCGCACAGGGGTTCTATGGCTACACCTTC. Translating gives CASSAQGFYGYTF.

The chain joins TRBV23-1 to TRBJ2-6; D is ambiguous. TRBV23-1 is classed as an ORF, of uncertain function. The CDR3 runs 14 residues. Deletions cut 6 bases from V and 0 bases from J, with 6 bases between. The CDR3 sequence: CASRKASGANVLTF. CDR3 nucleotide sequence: TGCGCCAGCAGAAAAGCCTCTGGGGCCAACGTCCTGACTTTC.

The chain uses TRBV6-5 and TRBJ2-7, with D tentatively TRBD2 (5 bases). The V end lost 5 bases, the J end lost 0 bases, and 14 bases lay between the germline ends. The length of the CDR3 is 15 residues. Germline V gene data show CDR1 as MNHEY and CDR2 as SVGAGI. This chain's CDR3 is CASSLGRGFSYEQYF. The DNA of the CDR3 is TGTGCCAGCAGTCTCGGACGGGGATTCTCCTACGAGCAGTACTTC.

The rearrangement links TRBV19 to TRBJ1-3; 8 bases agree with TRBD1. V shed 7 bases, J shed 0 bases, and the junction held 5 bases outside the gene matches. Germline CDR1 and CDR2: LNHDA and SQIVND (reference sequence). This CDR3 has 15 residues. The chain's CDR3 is CASTGQVGSGNTIYF. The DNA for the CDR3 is TGTGCCAGTACGGGACAGGTGGGCTCTGGAAACACCATATATTTT.

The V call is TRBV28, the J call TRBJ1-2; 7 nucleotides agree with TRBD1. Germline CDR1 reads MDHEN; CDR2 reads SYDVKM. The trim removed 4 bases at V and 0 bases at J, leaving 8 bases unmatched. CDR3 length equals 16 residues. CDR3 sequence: CASSYAGTESNYGYTF. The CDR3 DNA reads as TGTGCCAGCAGTTACGCCGGGACAGAGTCTAACTATGGCTACACCTTC.

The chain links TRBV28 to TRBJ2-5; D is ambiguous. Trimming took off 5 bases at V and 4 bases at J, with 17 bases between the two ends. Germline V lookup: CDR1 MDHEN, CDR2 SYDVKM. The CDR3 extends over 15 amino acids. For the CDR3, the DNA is TGTGCCAGCAGTGCAATTCGGTCGCGGAGAGAGACCCAGTACTTC. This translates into CASSAIRSRRETQYF.

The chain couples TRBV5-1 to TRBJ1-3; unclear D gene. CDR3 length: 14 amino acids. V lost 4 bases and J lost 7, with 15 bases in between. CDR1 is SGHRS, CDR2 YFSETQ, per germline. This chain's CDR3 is CASSKERRGNTIYF. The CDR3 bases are TGCGCCAGCAGCAAAGAACGTCGGGGTAACACCATATATTTT.

Written as DNA, the CDR3 is TGTGCCAGCACCTCCCAGAGTCCTGGTTACGAGCAGTACTTC. Residues: CASTSQSPGYEQYF. This sequence joins TRBV21-1 and TRBJ2-7. TRBV21-1 is recorded as a pseudogene. The length of the CDR3 is 14 residues.

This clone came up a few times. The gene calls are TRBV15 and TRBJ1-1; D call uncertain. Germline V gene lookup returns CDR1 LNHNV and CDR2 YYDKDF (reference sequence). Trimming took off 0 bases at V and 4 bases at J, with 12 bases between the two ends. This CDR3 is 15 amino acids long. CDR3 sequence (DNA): TGTGCCACCAGCAGAGATGTCCAGTGGAGCACTGAAGCTTTCTTT. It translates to CATSRDVQWSTEAFF. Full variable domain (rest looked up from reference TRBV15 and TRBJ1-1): DAMVIQNPRYQVTQFGKPVTLSCSQTLNHNVMYWYQQKSSQAPKLLFHYYDKDFNNEADTPDNFQSRRPNTSFCFLDIRSPGLGDTAMYLCATSRDVQWSTEAFFGQGTRLTVV.

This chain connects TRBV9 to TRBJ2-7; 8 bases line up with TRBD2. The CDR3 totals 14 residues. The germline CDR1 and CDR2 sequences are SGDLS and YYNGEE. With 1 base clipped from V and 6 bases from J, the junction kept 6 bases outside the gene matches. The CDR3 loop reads CASSVTAGVGEQYF. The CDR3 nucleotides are TGTGCCAGCAGCGTAACAGCGGGAGTTGGCGAGCAGTACTTC.

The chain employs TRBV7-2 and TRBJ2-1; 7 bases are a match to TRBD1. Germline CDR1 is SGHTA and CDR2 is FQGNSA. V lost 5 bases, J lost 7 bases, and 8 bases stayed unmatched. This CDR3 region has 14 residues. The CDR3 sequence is CASSLGQPKNEQFF. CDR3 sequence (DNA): TGTGCCAGCAGCCTGGGACAGCCTAAAAATGAGCAGTTCTTC.

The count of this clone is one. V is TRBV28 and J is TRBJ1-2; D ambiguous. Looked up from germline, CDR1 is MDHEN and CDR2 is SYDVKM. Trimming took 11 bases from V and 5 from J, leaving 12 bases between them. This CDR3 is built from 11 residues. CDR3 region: CACLTGYGYTF. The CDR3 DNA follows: TGTGCCTGCCTCACGGGATATGGCTACACCTTC.

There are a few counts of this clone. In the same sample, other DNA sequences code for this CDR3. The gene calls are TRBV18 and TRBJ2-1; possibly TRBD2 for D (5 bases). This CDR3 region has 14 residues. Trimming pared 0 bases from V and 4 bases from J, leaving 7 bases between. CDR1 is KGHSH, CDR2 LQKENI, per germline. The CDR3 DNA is TGTGCCAGCTCACCACCTTCGGGGTACAATGAGCAGTTCTTC. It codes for CASSPPSGYNEQFF.

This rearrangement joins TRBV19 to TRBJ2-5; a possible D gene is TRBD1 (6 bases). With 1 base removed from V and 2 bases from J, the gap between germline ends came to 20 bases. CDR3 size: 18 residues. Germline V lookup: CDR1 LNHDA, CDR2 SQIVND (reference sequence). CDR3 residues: CASSIGGQSGLSQETQYF. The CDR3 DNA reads TGTGCCAGTAGTATAGGAGGACAGTCAGGACTGAGTCAAGAGACCCAGTACTTC.

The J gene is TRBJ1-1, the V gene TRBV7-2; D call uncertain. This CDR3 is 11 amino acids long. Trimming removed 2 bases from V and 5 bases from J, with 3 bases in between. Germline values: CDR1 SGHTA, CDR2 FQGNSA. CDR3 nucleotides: TGTGCCAGCAGCTTAACAACTGAAGCTTTCTTT. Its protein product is CASSLTTEAFF.

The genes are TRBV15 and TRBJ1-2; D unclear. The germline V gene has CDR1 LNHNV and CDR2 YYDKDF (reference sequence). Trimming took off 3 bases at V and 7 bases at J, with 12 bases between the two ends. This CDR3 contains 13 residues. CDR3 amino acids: CATSSGGNAGYTF. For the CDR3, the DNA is TGTGCCACCAGCAGCGGTGGGAACGCTGGCTACACCTTC.

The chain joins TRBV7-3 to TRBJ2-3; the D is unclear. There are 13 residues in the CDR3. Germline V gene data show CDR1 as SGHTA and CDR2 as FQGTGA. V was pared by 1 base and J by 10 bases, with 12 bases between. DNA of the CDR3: TGTGCCAGCAGCTTAAACCTCCTTGACGCGCAGTATTTT. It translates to CASSLNLLDAQYF.

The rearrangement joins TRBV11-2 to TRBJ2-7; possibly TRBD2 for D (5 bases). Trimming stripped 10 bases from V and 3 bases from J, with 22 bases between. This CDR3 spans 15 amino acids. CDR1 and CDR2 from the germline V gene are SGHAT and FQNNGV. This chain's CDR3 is CATGLRVGDYYEQYF. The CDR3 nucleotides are TGTGCCACCGGCCTTCGAGTGGGAGATTACTACGAGCAGTACTTC.

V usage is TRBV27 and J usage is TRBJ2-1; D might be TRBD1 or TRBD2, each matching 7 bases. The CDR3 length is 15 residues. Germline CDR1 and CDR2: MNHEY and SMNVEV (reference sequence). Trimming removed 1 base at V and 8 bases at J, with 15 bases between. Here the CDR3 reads CASSLLRPGGDEQFF. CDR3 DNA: TGTGCCAGCAGTTTATTAAGGCCAGGGGGGGATGAGCAGTTCTTC.

CDR3 sequence (DNA): TGTGCCAGCAGTCGGACAGGGAGCACAGATACGCAGTATTTT. It yields the protein CASSRTGSTDTQYF. The chain links TRBV6-6 to TRBJ2-3, with 8 bases lining up with TRBD1. This CDR3 contains 14 residues. Germline V gene data show CDR1 as MNHNY and CDR2 as SVGAGI (reference sequence). The junction had 1 base not matched to a gene; V was cut back by 5 bases and J by 0 bases.